This T cell receptor beta chain was found in a study of molecular identifiers for immune sequencing clone quantification. With RNA at 10%, 30% or 50%, naive CD8 libraries came from approximately 22,000 to 940,000 sorted cells. TCRdb passed the PCR reads through MiXCR, listing each CDR3 protein once. The sample holds about 510,000 distinct CDR3 sequences, about a fifth seen once. Sequencing used naive CD8+ T cells from blood, with Jurkat cell RNA spiked in. Noted subset: FACS-sorted CD8+CD4-CCR7+CD45RA+ naive T cells. The receptor's source is a human donor in good health. Some libraries in this study had Jurkat cell RNA spiked in.

The CDR3 sequence: CASSQPGGPFADTQYF. Written as DNA, the CDR3 is TGTGCCAGCAGCCAGCCGGGGGGGCCCTTCGCAGATACGCAGTATTTT. The chain uses TRBV3-1 and TRBJ2-3; 8 nucleotides align to TRBD2. The CDR3 is made up of 16 amino acids. The junction had 9 bases not matched to a gene; V was cut back by 3 bases and J by 4 bases. The germline gives CDR1 LGHDT, CDR2 YNNKEL (reference sequence).